Below are 17 T cell receptor beta chains sequenced from a single sample in a study of response to subunit inactivated influenza vaccine. TCRdb redid the calling of the RT-PCR reads with MiXCR, one entry per CDR3 protein. Counted here are 610,000 or so distinct CDR3 sequences, approximately 15% occurring once; the ten biggest clones make up more than 9.5%. Sequenced here: PBMCs from blood, sampled 11 to 12 days after vaccination. The receptors originated from a man in his fifties who received an inactivated influenza vaccine.

This clonotype was observed many times. The rearrangement joins TRBV10-2 to TRBJ2-1, with 8 bases aligning to TRBD1. The germline CDR1 and CDR2 sequences are WSHSY and SAAADI. The ends lost 8 bases at V and 11 bases at J; junction bases unmatched: 17. The CDR3 is 15 residues long. The CDR3 region is CASQPTRTGWGKQFF. The CDR3 nucleotides are TGCGCCAGCCAGCCGACTCGGACAGGGTGGGGTAAGCAGTTCTTC.

CDR3 coding DNA: TGTGCCAGCAGACCACTCGGACAGGGGGTTGGCTACACCTTC. Translating it yields CASRPLGQGVGYTF. The rearrangement joins TRBV12-3 or TRBV12-4 to TRBJ1-2, with 10 bases identical to TRBD1. This CDR3 is 14 amino acids long. V was clipped by 6 bases and J by 7 bases; unmatched bases: 8.

This clonotype turned up a few times. The rearrangement links TRBV28 to TRBJ2-3, with unresolved D. Trimming removed 6 bases from V and 10 bases from J, with 14 bases in between. This CDR3 comprises 12 residues. The germline CDR1 and CDR2 sequences are MDHEN and SYDVKM. CDR3 loop: CASSQRKVAQYF. Written as DNA, the CDR3 is TGTGCCAGCAGCCAGAGAAAGGTGGCGCAGTATTTT.

This clonotype came up a few times. V is TRBV20-1 and J is TRBJ2-2; D is perhaps TRBD1 (5 bases). Deletions cut 0 bases from V and 6 bases from J, with 17 bases between. Germline CDR1 DFQATT, CDR2 SNEGSKA (reference sequence). The CDR3 runs 16 residues. The CDR3 DNA follows: TGCAGTGCTAGAGATTCCGACAGAAGCTGGGCCGGGGAGCTGTTTTTT. It yields the protein CSARDSDRSWAGELFF.

This clonotype turned up a few times. The rearrangement uses TRBV12-3 or TRBV12-4 and TRBJ1-4; 10 bases are shared with TRBD1. The CDR3 is 14 amino acids. With V trimmed by 8 bases and J by 6 bases, 6 bases remained unmatched. The chain's CDR3 is CASRPGTGDEKLFF. The CDR3, as DNA: TGTGCCAGCCGACCCGGGACAGGGGATGAAAAACTGTTTTTT.

The table lists this clonotype with a few counts. The chain links TRBV5-8 to TRBJ2-2; no firm D call. V lost 0 bases, J lost 7 bases, and 13 bases lay in between. Germline V gene sequence: CDR1 SGHTS, CDR2 YDEGEE. This CDR3 is built from 15 residues. DNA for the CDR3: TGTGCCAGCAGCTTGGCCTGGTCGGGCTTCGGGGAGCTGTTTTTT. Translating gives CASSLAWSGFGELFF.

This clonotype came up a few times. The rearrangement uses TRBV4-2 and TRBJ2-3, with D possibly matching TRBD2 (7 bases). Trimming took 1 base from V and 2 from J, leaving 10 bases between them. CDR1 and CDR2 (germline): LGHNA, YNFKEQ. The CDR3 runs to 15 residues. The CDR3 DNA reads as TGTGCCAGCAGCCAAGGGCGGGGGCCCACAGATACGCAGTATTTT. Translating gives CASSQGRGPTDTQYF.

This clonotype was picked up a small number of times. This chain links TRBV29-1 with TRBJ1-3, with D unresolved. CDR3 length: 12 residues. CDR1 is SQVTM and CDR2 is ANQGSEA in the germline V gene. V gave up 2 bases and J gave up 1 base, with 3 bases separating them. Here the CDR3 DNA reads TGCAGCGTTGAACATTCTGGAAACACCATATATTTT. The encoded protein is CSVEHSGNTIYF.

This clonotype was seen at least ten times. The chain recombines TRBV29-1 with TRBJ2-3, with 8 bases fitting TRBD2. CDR3 length: 12 residues. Germline V gene data show CDR1 as SQVTM and CDR2 as ANQGSEA. Germline trimming cut 6 bases from V and 6 bases from J; bases unmatched to any gene: 5. The CDR3 sequence: CSVRTSSDTQYF. CDR3 bases: TGCAGCGTACGGACTAGCTCCGATACGCAGTATTTT.

The chain uses TRBV28 and TRBJ2-5, with TRBD1 matching over 8 bases. V trimming: 5 bases; J trimming: 3 bases; junction bases outside the gene matches: 11. This CDR3 contains 16 residues. Germline loops: CDR1 MDHEN, CDR2 SYDVKM. The CDR3 DNA reads as TGTGCCAGCAGTCCAACCGGCTGGGACAGGAAAGAGACCCAGTACTTC. It specifies CASSPTGWDRKETQYF.

This clonotype was picked up many times. The chain carries TRBV6-1 and TRBJ1-2; TRBD1 matches at 7 bases. J lost 7 bases, V lost 7 bases, and 9 bases had no gene match. The CDR3 spans 13 residues. The germline CDR1 and CDR2 sequences are MNHNS and SASEGT. In nucleotides, the CDR3 is TGTGCCAGCACCGAGACAGGGAAAGGTGGCTACACCTTC. Translated: CASTETGKGGYTF.

This clonotype showed up just a few times. This sequence joins TRBV29-1 and TRBJ1-2, with 9 bases lining up with TRBD1. The germline gives CDR1 SQVTM, CDR2 ANQGSEA. The junction had 8 bases not matched to a gene; V was cut back by 6 bases and J by 6 bases. The length of the CDR3 is 13 residues. The CDR3 DNA reads TGCAGCGTCGGGGACAGGGCTAAGGATGGCTACACCTTC. Translation: CSVGDRAKDGYTF. The full variable domain, rest sourced from reference TRBV29-1 and TRBJ1-2, is SAVISQKPSRDICQRGTSLTIQCQVDSQVTMMFWYRQQPGQSLTLIATANQGSEATYESGFVIDKFPISRPNLTFSTLTVSNMSPEDSSIYLCSVGDRAKDGYTFGSGTRLTVV.

The chain uses TRBV5-6 and TRBJ2-1; a possible D gene is TRBD2 (5 bases). CDR1 and CDR2 (germline): SGHDT, YYEEEE. This CDR3 has 15 residues. Trimming took off 0 bases at V and 7 bases at J, with 14 bases between the two ends. The CDR3 DNA is TGTGCCAGCAGCTTGGGTCTAGCTCTACGAAATGAGCAGTTCTTC. This translates into CASSLGLALRNEQFF.

This clonotype was seen many times. The chain combines TRBV6-1 with TRBJ2-3; tentatively, D is TRBD1 (5 bases). CDR1 and CDR2 from the germline V gene are MNHNS and SASEGT. V was clipped by 7 bases and J by 2 bases, with 10 bases between them. The CDR3 covers 13 residues. Written as DNA, the CDR3 is TGTGCCAGCATAGACAGAAACACAGATACGCAGTATTTT. Its protein is CASIDRNTDTQYF.

This clonotype has a handful of counts. This rearrangement joins TRBV5-6 to TRBJ2-7; D gene ambiguous. The CDR3 is 14 residues long. Germline V gene lookup returns CDR1 SGHDT and CDR2 YYEEEE. Trimming took off 0 bases at V and 5 bases at J, with 12 bases between the two ends. In DNA, the CDR3 is TGTGCCAGCAGCTTGGTTGGGGTTTTCCACGAGCAGTACTTC. Translating it yields CASSLVGVFHEQYF.

This clonotype appeared many times. The genes are TRBV12-3 or TRBV12-4 and TRBJ2-1; tentatively, D is TRBD1 (6 bases). V lost 6 bases and J 5 bases, leaving 14 bases between the germline ends. The CDR3 extends over 14 amino acids. In DNA form, the CDR3 reads TGTGCCAGCAGCAAGAGCGGACAGAACAATGAGCAGTTCTTC. The encoded protein is CASSKSGQNNEQFF.

In nucleotides, the CDR3 is TGTGCCAGCAGTTACAGGGTTGACATTCAGTACTTC. This codes for CASSYRVDIQYF. The rearrangement joins TRBV6-6 to TRBJ2-4; D not resolved. Between the trimmed V and J ends, which lost 2 bases and 8 bases, there was a span of 7 bases. The CDR3 totals 12 residues. Germline CDR1 MNHNY, CDR2 SVGAGI (reference sequence).